Sequencing of this T cell receptor (beta chain) was carried out in a study of CD8 T cells in ankylosing spondylitis. Overall study results and limits: Reportedly, significant enrichment of disease-linked clones occurred in matched ankylosing spondylitis synovial fluid. A motif of 8 or 9 highly homologous TCR beta variants was seen as apparently characteristic of ankylosing spondylitis blood. Several of the motif variants were reported before in synovial fluid and blood from reactive arthritis.

Comments on this clonotype: Its antigen remains unknown.

Preparation of TCR beta libraries was done by quantitative 5'-RACE with molecular barcodes. TCRdb fed the 5' RACE reads into MiXCR, producing one record per CDR3 protein. The sample lists 350,000 to 450,000 distinct CDR3 sequences; about 20% were seen once. Trimming removed 3 bases from V and 3 bases from J, with 11 bases in between. The CDR3 extends over 14 amino acids. The receptor was isolated from a male donor with ankylosing spondylitis or in good health (not recorded which). The sequencing sample was made of blood, either unsorted or a sorted T cell fraction (not recorded which). The V and J genes are TRBV12-3 or TRBV12-4 and TRBJ1-1; D unresolved. The CDR3 spells CASSLGGWDTEAFF. The CDR3 bases are TGTGCCAGCAGTTTGGGCGGTTGGGACACTGAAGCTTTCTTT.